This TCR beta chain is drawn from a study of cytomegalovirus exposure and HLA in healthy donors. Whole-study results and caveats: Later on, a genetic analysis was performed. It linked a missense variant in DCLRE1C with V- and J-gene trimming of TCR beta. An analysis was carried out at a later point. It showed that HLA-associated TCR beta chains were more clonally expanded than equally common non-associated chains.

Of note for this clone: Its antigen remains unidentified.

CDR1 is SGDLS and CDR2 is YYNGEE in the germline V gene. The CDR3 is 17 amino acids. With V trimmed by 3 bases and J by 5 bases, 11 bases remained unmatched. PCR employed 60 Vbeta and 13 Jbeta primers. Here immunoSEQ multiplex PCR was the method, and the copy in TCRdb shows in-frame clones only, minus some. Of roughly 170,000 clones in the sample, more than 65% were seen once. The sample consisted of PBMCs. The rearrangement joins TRBV9 to TRBJ2-1; 10 nucleotides match TRBD2. This receptor was taken from a girl aged 2 to 9 in good health and CMV-seropositive. Here the CDR3 reads CASSAPPSSGSDNEQFF. The CDR3 nucleotides are TGTGCCAGCAGCGCCCCTCCTTCTAGCGGGAGCGACAATGAGCAGTTCTTC. The variable domain in full, completed from reference TRBV9 and TRBJ2-1, reads DSGVTQTPKHLITATGQRVTLRCSPRSGDLSVYWYQQSLDQGLQFLIQYYNGEERAKGNILERFSAQQFPDLHSELNLSSLELGDSALYFCASSAPPSSGSDNEQFFGPGTRLTVL.